What follows are 18 T cell receptor beta chains derived from one specimen sequenced in a study of cytomegalovirus exposure and HLA in healthy donors. The PCR had 60 Vbeta and 13 Jbeta primers. TCRdb's table, derived via immunoSEQ multiplex PCR, lists solely in-frame clones and lacks some. The data show about 120,000 clones, about 68% seen once. The sample consisted of PBMCs. The receptors originated from a woman aged 45-65 years in good health and CMV-seropositive.

The chain links TRBV4-3 to TRBJ1-6; 7 bases line up with TRBD1. Germline V gene data show CDR1 as LGHNA and CDR2 as YSLEER. CDR3 length: 15 amino acids. V lost 0 bases to trimming and J lost 10 bases; unmatched junction nucleotides: 6. The CDR3 spells CASSQDRDSFSPLHF. Here the CDR3 DNA reads TGCGCCAGCAGCCAAGACCGGGACAGCTTCTCACCCCTCCACTTT.

The gene calls are TRBV7-2 and TRBJ2-7; tentative D call: TRBD2 (5 bases). The CDR3 is 12 amino acids. Trimming removed 8 bases from V and 0 bases from J, with 8 bases in between. The germline gives CDR1 SGHTA, CDR2 FQGNSA. CDR3 DNA sequence: TGTGCCAGCTCTGAGGGCTCCTACGAGCAGTACTTC. Translating it yields CASSEGSYEQYF. Full variable domain (rest looked up from reference TRBV7-2 and TRBJ2-7): GAGVSQSPSNKVTEKGKDVELRCDPISGHTALYWYRQSLGQGLEFLIYFQGNSAPDKSGLPSDRFSAERTGGSVSTLTIQRTQQEDSAVYLCASSEGSYEQYFGPGTRLTVT.

The chain is built from TRBV9 and TRBJ2-3; D is undetermined. The germline V and J ends were trimmed by 0 bases and 0 bases, with 5 bases remaining between them. This CDR3 comprises 14 residues. CDR1 is SGDLS, CDR2 YYNGEE, per germline. The CDR3 DNA follows: TGTGCCAGCAGCGTAGGTCCTAGCACAGATACGCAGTATTTT. This gives the protein CASSVGPSTDTQYF. The complete variable domain, with remaining parts taken from reference TRBV9 and TRBJ2-3, reads DSGVTQTPKHLITATGQRVTLRCSPRSGDLSVYWYQQSLDQGLQFLIQYYNGEERAKGNILERFSAQQFPDLHSELNLSSLELGDSALYFCASSVGPSTDTQYFGPGTRLTVL.

The chain recombines TRBV4-3 with TRBJ1-4; weak D call: TRBD1 (5 bases). Germline CDR1 reads LGHNA; CDR2 reads YSLEER. The CDR3 length is 14 residues. V lost 1 base and J lost 11, with 14 bases in between. Written as DNA, the CDR3 is TGCGCCAGCAGCCAAGGGTGGGGCCCCGAGAAACTGTTTTTT. Translating it yields CASSQGWGPEKLFF.

Only one count was recorded for this clone. The J gene is TRBJ2-1, the V gene TRBV30; TRBD1 agrees at 8 bases. CDR3 length: 13 residues. Germline V gene data show CDR1 as GTSNPN and CDR2 as SVGIG (reference sequence). J was trimmed by 5 bases and V by 5 bases; bases with no gene match: 5. The CDR3 reads CAWDRGLDNEQFF. The CDR3, as DNA: TGTGCCTGGGACAGGGGTCTCGACAATGAGCAGTTCTTC.

By share, this clone counts as large. Other DNA sequences in the sample encode the same CDR3. The CDR3 bases are TGTGCCAGCAGTGAGGGACAGGGGAGCTCCTACGAGCAGTACTTC. Translated, it gives CASSEGQGSSYEQYF. The chain couples TRBV9 to TRBJ2-7, with TRBD1 matching over 10 bases. Germline-derived CDR1 and CDR2 are SGDLS and YYNGEE. The CDR3 has 15 amino acids. J was trimmed by 0 bases and V by 5 bases; bases with no gene match: 5.

The chain employs TRBV27 and TRBJ1-4, with 10 bases identical to TRBD1. Germline-derived CDR1 and CDR2 are MNHEY and SMNVEV (reference sequence). CDR3 length: 16 amino acids. V lost 5 bases and J lost 8; bases outside the gene matches: 11. The chain's CDR3 is CASSPNRQGAGEKLFF. CDR3 nucleotide sequence: TGTGCCAGCAGTCCGAACAGACAGGGGGCAGGAGAAAAACTGTTTTTT.

The chain recombines TRBV10-3 with TRBJ2-5, with 10 bases that match TRBD1. This CDR3 has 14 residues. The J segment lost 4 bases and the V segment lost 10 bases, leaving 9 bases of the junction unmatched. Germline CDR1 is ENHRY and CDR2 is SYGVKD. CDR3 DNA: TGTGCCACAGCCCCGGGACAGGGGCTAGAGACCCAGTACTTC. This translates into CATAPGQGLETQYF.

The V call is TRBV6-1, the J call TRBJ1-2; 7 positions match TRBD1. Germline V gives CDR1 MNHNS, CDR2 SASEGT. The CDR3 extends over 13 amino acids. V shed 4 bases and J 5 bases; nucleotides not matched to a gene: 4. The CDR3 DNA reads TGTGCCAGCAGTGGCTCGACAGGGTATGGCTACACCTTC. The encoded protein is CASSGSTGYGYTF.

The CDR3 sequence: CASSTGTGYEQYF. As DNA, the CDR3 is TGTGCCAGCAGCACCGGGACTGGCTACGAGCAGTACTTC. The gene calls are TRBV6-4 and TRBJ2-7, with D maybe TRBD2 (6 bases). CDR1 is MRHNA and CDR2 is SNTAGT in the germline V gene. The CDR3 loop spans 13 amino acids. Trimming shortened V by 6 bases and J by 3 bases, and 12 bases separated the two germline ends.

As for this clone: Sequence at one end of the junction differs from germline and may be a read error. The gene calls are TRBV28 and TRBJ2-1; 13 nucleotides agree with TRBD2. The CDR3 runs to 16 residues. Germline V gives CDR1 MDHEN, CDR2 SYDVKM. This chain's CDR3 is CASNLSSKGLAGVRFF. The CDR3 DNA sequence: TGTGCCAGCAATTTATCAAGCAAAGGACTAGCGGGAGTACGGTTCTTC.

For the CDR3, the DNA is TGCAGCGTGAGGGTGGCCAGGGGGCAGGAGACCCAGTACTTC. Amino acids: CSVRVARGQETQYF. The chain links TRBV29-1 to TRBJ2-5; TRBD1 agrees at 8 bases. The germline CDR1 and CDR2 sequences are SQVTM and ANQGSEA. V was pared by 6 bases and J by 5 bases, with 11 bases of the junction left unmatched. This CDR3 region has 14 residues.

The chain carries TRBV7-2 and TRBJ2-1; TRBD2 matches at 10 bases. The ends lost 3 bases at V and 9 bases at J; junction bases unmatched: 5. This CDR3 is 14 amino acids long. Per the germline V gene, CDR1 is SGHTA and CDR2 is FQGNSA. CDR3 in amino acids: CASSFLAGVSEQFF. The CDR3 DNA is TGTGCCAGCAGCTTTCTAGCGGGAGTGAGTGAGCAGTTCTTC.

The chain joins TRBV6-6 to TRBJ2-5; TRBD2 aligns across 9 bases. Losses at the gene ends were 1 base for V and 9 bases for J; bases not matched to a gene: 9. Germline V gene lookup returns CDR1 MNHNY and CDR2 SVGAGI (reference sequence). CDR3 length equals 15 residues. The CDR3 reads CASSYFGGRGRAQYF. CDR3 nucleotides: TGTGCCAGCAGTTACTTTGGCGGGAGGGGTAGGGCCCAGTACTTC.

The V call is TRBV19, the J call TRBJ1-5; 7 bases line up with TRBD1. Unmatched junction bases numbered 3, after V lost 3 bases and J lost 4 bases. The CDR3 totals 14 residues. The V gene's germline CDR1 is LNHDA and CDR2 SQIVND (reference sequence). CDR3 amino acids: CASSMGQMNQPQHF. The CDR3 nucleotides read TGTGCCAGTAGTATGGGACAGATGAATCAGCCCCAGCATTTT.

The chain uses TRBV6-6 and TRBJ1-1; no clear D gene. V was clipped by 7 bases and J by 4 bases, with 16 bases between them. The CDR3 contains 14 residues. The germline V gene encodes CDR1 MNHNY and CDR2 SVGAGI (reference sequence). CDR3 bases: TGTGCCAGCACCGAGGCGGGTGATGGCACTGAAGCTTTCTTT. This codes for CASTEAGDGTEAFF.

The V and J genes are TRBV4-1 and TRBJ1-1; 7 bases align to TRBD1. Germline CDR1 is MGHRA and CDR2 is YSYEKL. The trim removed 4 bases at V and 0 bases at J, leaving 11 bases unmatched. The CDR3 spans 17 residues. CDR3 DNA: TGCGCCAGCAGCCTCCGAGGCAGGGGGTTCATGAACACTGAAGCTTTCTTT. It is translated as CASSLRGRGFMNTEAFF.

This clone appeared a few times. The chain has TRBV7-9 and TRBJ1-1; 7 bases are shared with TRBD1. V trimming: 1 base; J trimming: 5 bases; junction bases outside the gene matches: 4. CDR1 is SEHNR and CDR2 is FQNEAQ in the germline V gene (reference sequence). This CDR3 is built from 14 residues. As DNA, the CDR3 is TGTGCCAGCAGCTTAGAAACAGGGGAGACTGAAGCTTTCTTT. Its translation: CASSLETGETEAFF.